At least ten counts were recorded for the clone carrying this TCR beta chain. Its cognate antigen is unknown. The authors used template switching to add a universal primer site and gave cDNA unique molecular identifiers. TCRdb analysed the 5' RACE reads with MiXCR anew, one entry per CDR3 protein. Among approximately 220,000 distinct CDR3 sequences, 6% to 8% were seen once, and the ten largest hold more than 5%. This sample is part of a study of identical twins. Study-level findings and limits: Those out-of-frame alpha sequences shared by twins showed an excess of low generation probability. Weaker excess twin sharing was seen among beta out-of-frame sequences. Among monozygotic twins, out-of-frame TCR alpha sharing exceeded what models predicted.

The CDR3 is made up of 13 amino acids. V shed 3 bases and J shed 2 bases, with 7 bases lying between them. This sample was shared with a second study, whose subject was yellow fever vaccine responses in identical twins.

The genes are TRBV12-3 or TRBV12-4 and TRBJ1-2; D gene unclear. The TCR comes from a woman between 18 and 30 years old in good health. The specimen was CD8+ T cells sorted from blood. The CDR3 DNA reads as TGTGCCAGCAGTTTGGTAGGAAACTATGGCTACACCTTC. Its translation: CASSLVGNYGYTF.